The clone carrying this TCR beta chain was found a few times. The antigen is undetermined. Only in-frame clones appear in the TCRdb table, and some are missing; sequencing was by immunoSEQ multiplex PCR. Of about 84,000 clones detected, approximately 92% appear once; the ten largest clones hold roughly 32%. The data are from a study of T cell responses to AZD1222 COVID-19 vaccine. This CDR3 is 14 amino acids long. CDR1 MRHNA and CDR2 SNTAGT come from the germline V gene. V was clipped by 4 bases and J by 6 bases; unmatched bases: 2. General study results and limits: Compared with day 0, the breadth and depth of the Spike-specific TCR repertoire rose significantly after two doses of AZD1222.

This chain connects TRBV6-4 to TRBJ2-1, with 11 nucleotides matching TRBD2. This TCR derives from an adult in good health. Source: peripheral blood, taken on day 0 of AZD1222 vaccination. This CDR3 is CASSGLAGSNEQFF. The CDR3 bases are TGTGCCAGCAGTGGACTAGCGGGATCCAATGAGCAGTTCTTC.